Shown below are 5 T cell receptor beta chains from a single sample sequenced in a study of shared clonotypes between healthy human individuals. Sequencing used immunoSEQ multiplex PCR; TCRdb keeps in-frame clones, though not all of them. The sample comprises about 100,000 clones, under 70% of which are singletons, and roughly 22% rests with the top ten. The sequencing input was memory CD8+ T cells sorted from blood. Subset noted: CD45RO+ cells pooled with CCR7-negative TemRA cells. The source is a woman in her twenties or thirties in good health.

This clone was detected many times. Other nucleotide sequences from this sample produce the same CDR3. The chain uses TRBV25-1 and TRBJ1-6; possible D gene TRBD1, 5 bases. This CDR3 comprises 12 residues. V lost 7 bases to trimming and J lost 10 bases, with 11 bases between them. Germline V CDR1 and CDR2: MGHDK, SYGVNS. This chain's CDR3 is CASTSGLSPLHF. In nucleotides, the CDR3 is TGTGCCAGCACCTCAGGGCTCTCACCCCTCCACTTT.

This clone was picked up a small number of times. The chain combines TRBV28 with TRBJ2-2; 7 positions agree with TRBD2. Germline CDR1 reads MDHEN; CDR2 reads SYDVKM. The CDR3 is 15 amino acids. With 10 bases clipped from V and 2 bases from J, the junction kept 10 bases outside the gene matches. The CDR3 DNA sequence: TGTGCCATTTCACGGGGGGACTTAAACACCGGGGAGCTGTTTTTT. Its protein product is CAISRGDLNTGELFF.

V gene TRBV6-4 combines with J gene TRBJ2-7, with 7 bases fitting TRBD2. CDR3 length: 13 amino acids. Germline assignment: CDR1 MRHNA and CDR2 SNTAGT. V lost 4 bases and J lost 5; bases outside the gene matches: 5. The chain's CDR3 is CASSARERDEQYF. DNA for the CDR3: TGTGCCAGCAGTGCGCGGGAGAGGGACGAGCAGTACTTC.

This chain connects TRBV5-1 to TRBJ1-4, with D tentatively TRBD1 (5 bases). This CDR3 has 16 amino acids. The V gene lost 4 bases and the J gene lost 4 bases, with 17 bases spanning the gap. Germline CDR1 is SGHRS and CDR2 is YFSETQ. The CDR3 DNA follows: TGCGCCAGCAGCCCTGGGGGTTACAGGTATAATGAAAAACTGTTTTTT. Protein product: CASSPGGYRYNEKLFF.

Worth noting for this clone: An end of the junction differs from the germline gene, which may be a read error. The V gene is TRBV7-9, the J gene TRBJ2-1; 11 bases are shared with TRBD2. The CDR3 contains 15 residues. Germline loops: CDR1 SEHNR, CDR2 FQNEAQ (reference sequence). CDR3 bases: TGTGCCAGCAGCGTAGCGGGAGGGCCGATTTATGAGCAGTTCTTC. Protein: CASSVAGGPIYEQFF. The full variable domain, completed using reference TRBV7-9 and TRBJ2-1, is DTGVSQNPRHKITKRGQNVTFRCDPISEHNRLYWYRQTLGQGPEFLTYFQNEAQLEKSRLLSDRFSAERPKGSFSTLEIQRTEQGDSAMYLCASSVAGGPIYEQFFGPGTRLTVL.